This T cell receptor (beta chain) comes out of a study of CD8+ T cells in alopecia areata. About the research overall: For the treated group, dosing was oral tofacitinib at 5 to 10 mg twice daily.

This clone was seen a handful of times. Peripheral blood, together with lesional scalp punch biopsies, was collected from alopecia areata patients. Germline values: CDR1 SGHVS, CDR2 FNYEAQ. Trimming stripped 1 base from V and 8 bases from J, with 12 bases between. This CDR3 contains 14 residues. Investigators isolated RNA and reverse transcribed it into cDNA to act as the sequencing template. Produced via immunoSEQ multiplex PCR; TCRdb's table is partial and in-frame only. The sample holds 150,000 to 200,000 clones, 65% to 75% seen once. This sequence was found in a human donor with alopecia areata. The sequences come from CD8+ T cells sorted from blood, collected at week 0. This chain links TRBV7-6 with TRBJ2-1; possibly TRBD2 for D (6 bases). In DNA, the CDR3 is TGTGCCAGCAGCTTAGTAGGAGGAGGGGATGAGCAGTTCTTC. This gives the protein CASSLVGGGDEQFF.